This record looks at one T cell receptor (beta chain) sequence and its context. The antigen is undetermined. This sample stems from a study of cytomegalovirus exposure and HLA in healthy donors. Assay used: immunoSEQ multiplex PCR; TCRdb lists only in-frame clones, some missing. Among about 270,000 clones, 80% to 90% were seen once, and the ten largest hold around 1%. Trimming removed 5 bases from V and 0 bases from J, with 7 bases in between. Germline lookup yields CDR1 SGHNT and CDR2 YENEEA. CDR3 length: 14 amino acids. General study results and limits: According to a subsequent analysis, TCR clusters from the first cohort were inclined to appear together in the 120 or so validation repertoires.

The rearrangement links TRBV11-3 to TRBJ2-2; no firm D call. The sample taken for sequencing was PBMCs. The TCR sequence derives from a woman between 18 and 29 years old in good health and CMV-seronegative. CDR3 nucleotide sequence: TGTGCCAGCAGCACATCCCCGAACACCGGGGAGCTGTTTTTT. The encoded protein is CASSTSPNTGELFF.